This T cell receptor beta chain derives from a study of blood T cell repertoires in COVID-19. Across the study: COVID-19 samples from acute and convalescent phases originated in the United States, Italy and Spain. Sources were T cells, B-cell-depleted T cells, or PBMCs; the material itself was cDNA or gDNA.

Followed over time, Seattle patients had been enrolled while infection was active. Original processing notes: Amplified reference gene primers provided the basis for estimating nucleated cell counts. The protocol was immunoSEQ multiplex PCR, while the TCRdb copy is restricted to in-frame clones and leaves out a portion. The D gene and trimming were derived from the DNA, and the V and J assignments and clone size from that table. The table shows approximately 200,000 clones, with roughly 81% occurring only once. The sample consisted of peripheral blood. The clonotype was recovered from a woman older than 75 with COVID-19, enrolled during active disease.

For the CDR3, the DNA is TGTGCCAGTAGCGACAGAACTCAGCCCCAGCATTTT. Residues: CASSDRTQPQHF. J is TRBJ1-5 and V is TRBV19; D perhaps matches TRBD1 (5 bases). Germline CDR1 and CDR2: LNHDA and SQIVND (reference sequence). This CDR3 is built from 12 residues. Trimming took 6 bases from V and 6 from J, leaving 9 bases between them.